Presented here are 26 T cell receptor beta chains from one specimen sequenced in a study of T cells in women clearing cervical HPV infection. Sequencing used immunoSEQ multiplex PCR; TCRdb keeps in-frame clones, though not all of them. The sample spans roughly 30,000 clones; the ten largest clones claim 7.5% to 9.5%. The specimen was blood buffy coat. The source is a woman aged 18 to 75 with a cervical HPV16 infection that either progressed to CIN3+ or cleared (not recorded which).

A word on this clone: The CDR3 end falls 3 residues outside the read, so it is completed with the germline J gene. The rearrangement links TRBV20-1 to TRBJ1-2; D perhaps matches TRBD1 (5 bases). Per germline, CDR1 DFQATT and CDR2 SNEGSKA (reference sequence). The CDR3 totals 13 residues. The CDR3 here is CSAILPGQYEYTF. The covered CDR3 bases are TGCAGTGCTATACTCCCAGGACAATACGAG.

Regarding this clone: The CDR3 end lies 3 residues beyond the end of the read and is filled in from the germline J gene. The genes are TRBV2 and TRBJ1-1, with 7 bases lining up with TRBD1. Germline V gene lookup returns CDR1 SNHLY and CDR2 FYNNEI. J was trimmed by 5 bases and V by 6 bases; bases with no gene match: 9. There are 14 residues in the CDR3. The part of the CDR3 DNA that was read is TGTGCCAGCAGGGGATTGACAGGGAGTACTGAA. Translating gives CASRGLTGSTE. The CDR3 reads in full as CASRGLTGSTEAFF.

Notes on this clone: Sequence at one end of the junction differs from germline and may be a read error. Read data end 3 residues before the CDR3 end; the end is taken from the germline J gene. The chain recombines TRBV20-1 with TRBJ2-3, with TRBD1 matching over 7 bases. Germline V lookup: CDR1 DFQATT, CDR2 SNEGSKA (reference sequence). CDR3 length: 14 residues. The chain's CDR3 is CSAVTTGFTGTQYF. Incomplete CDR3 DNA: TGCAGTGCTGTCACGACAGGGTTCACAGGTACG.

On this clone: The read is 3 residues too short to cover the CDR3 end, so that end is filled in from the germline J gene. The V gene is TRBV5-1, the J gene TRBJ2-5; D is unresolved. This CDR3 comprises 13 residues. CDR1 and CDR2 (germline): SGHRS, YFSETQ. V was cut by 1 base and J by 1 base, with 5 bases left in between. CDR3 sequence: CASSLPSQETQYF. The covered CDR3 bases are TGCGCCAGCAGCTTGCCTAGCCAAGAGACC.

Turning to this clone: The read halts 3 residues ahead of the CDR3 end, with the missing end drawn from the germline J gene. The chain combines TRBV29-1 with TRBJ1-1; D possibly corresponds to TRBD1 (6 bases). Germline V gives CDR1 SQVTM, CDR2 ANQGSEA. The CDR3 is 15 amino acids. Trimming pared 0 bases from V and 6 bases from J, leaving 17 bases between. CDR3 sequence: CSVEEWARGRAEAFF. Partial CDR3 DNA: TGCAGCGTTGAAGAATGGGCCAGGGGTAGGGCTGAA.

A remark on this clone: Read coverage stops 3 residues before the CDR3 terminus; the germline J gene supplies the remainder. The rearrangement links TRBV29-1 to TRBJ2-5; 8 bases line up with TRBD1. CDR3 length: 14 amino acids. Looked up from germline, CDR1 is SQVTM and CDR2 is ANQGSEA. V was clipped by 1 base and J by 3 bases; unmatched bases: 4. Partial CDR3 DNA: TGCAGCGTTGAAGGGGGGACAGGTAAAGAGACC. It is translated as CSVEGGTGKET. Given in full, the CDR3 is CSVEGGTGKETQYF.

A note on this clone: The CDR3 end is not reached by the read, which stops 3 residues before it; the germline J gene fills it in. The rearrangement joins TRBV6-1 to TRBJ2-6, with D tentatively TRBD1 (6 bases). The CDR3 runs 15 residues. The V end lost 3 bases, the J end lost 4 bases, and 10 bases lay between the germline ends. The germline V gene has CDR1 MNHNS and CDR2 SASEGT. CDR3 residues: CASSEDSSGANVLTF. The part of the CDR3 DNA that was read is TGTGCCAGCAGTGAGGACAGTTCCGGGGCCAACGTC.

Of note for this clone: The read ends 3 residues shy of where the CDR3 ends; the end is completed using the germline J gene. The J gene is TRBJ2-1, the V gene TRBV9, with 7 bases identical to TRBD2. Looked up from germline, CDR1 is SGDLS and CDR2 is YYNGEE. Unmatched junction bases numbered 2, after V lost 5 bases and J lost 0 bases. This CDR3 is 14 amino acids long. The CDR3 sequence is CASRGGSSYNEQFF. CDR3 DNA (partial): TGTGCCAGCAGGGGGGGGTCCTCCTACAATGAG.

As for this clone: The read finishes 3 residues shy of the CDR3 end, and the germline J gene is used to complete it. V gene TRBV12-3 or TRBV12-4 combines with J gene TRBJ1-2; possible D gene TRBD1, 6 bases. There are 14 residues in the CDR3. With 3 bases removed from V and 5 bases from J, the gap between germline ends came to 13 bases. CDR3 region: CASSFGGQSYGYTF. CDR3 bases read: TGTGCCAGCAGTTTCGGAGGACAGTCGTATGGC.

Incomplete CDR3 DNA: TGTGCCAGCAGCTTAGGGACTAGCTCGGAGACC. Residues: CASSLGTSSET. The full CDR3 protein is CASSLGTSSETQYF. V gene TRBV7-3 combines with J gene TRBJ2-5, with 9 bases fitting TRBD2. The CDR3 goes on 3 residues after the read ends, and that part is filled in from the germline J gene. Germline CDR1 reads SGHTA; CDR2 reads FQGTGA. J was trimmed by 5 bases and V by 2 bases; bases with no gene match: 3. The CDR3 is made up of 14 amino acids.

With respect to this clone: The read comes to an end 3 residues before the CDR3 does, leaving the germline J gene to fill in the end. The rearrangement uses TRBV5-6 and TRBJ1-6, with TRBD1 identical over 8 bases. CDR3 length equals 14 residues. In germline, CDR1 is SGHDT, CDR2 YYEEEE. V gave up 4 bases and J gave up 10 bases; unmatched junction bases: 7. The CDR3 protein is CASSNGQGWSPLHF. CDR3 bases read: TGTGCCAGCAGCAACGGACAGGGATGGTCACCC.

Worth noting for this clone: The read halts 3 residues ahead of the CDR3 end, with the missing end drawn from the germline J gene. The chain joins TRBV5-1 to TRBJ1-2; TRBD1 matches at 7 bases. Germline CDR1 and CDR2: SGHRS and YFSETQ. The CDR3 sequence is 15 residues long. J was trimmed by 2 bases and V by 4 bases; bases with no gene match: 8. Partial CDR3 DNA: TGCGCCAGCAGCAATAACCCGGGACAGAACTATGGC. Translated: CASSNNPGQNYG. The complete CDR3 protein is CASSNNPGQNYGYTF.

On this clone: The read terminates 3 residues ahead of where the CDR3 ends, so the germline J gene completes it. V is TRBV6-2 or TRBV6-3 and J is TRBJ1-2; D possibly corresponds to TRBD1 (6 bases). This CDR3 contains 14 residues. Germline CDR1 and CDR2: MNHEY and SVGEGT. This CDR3 is CASRPSGGASDYTF. The sequenced CDR3 bases are TGTGCCAGCAGACCAAGCGGGGGGGCCTCCGAC.

Regarding this clone: The sequence runs out 3 residues before the end of the CDR3; the remainder is reconstructed from the germline J gene. This rearrangement joins TRBV11-3 to TRBJ2-5; D gene unclear. The length of the CDR3 is 15 residues. V was trimmed by 0 bases and J by 3 bases, leaving 11 bases between them. Germline loops: CDR1 SGHNT, CDR2 YENEEA. CDR3: CASSLDQLPKETQYF. Partial CDR3 DNA: TGTGCCAGCAGCTTAGATCAACTACCAAAAGAGACC.

A remark on this clone: The read terminates 3 residues before the CDR3 end, so the remaining end is supplied by the germline J gene. J is TRBJ2-3 and V is TRBV2; 8 bases match TRBD2. CDR1 SNHLY and CDR2 FYNNEI come from the germline V gene. The V segment lost 7 bases and the J segment 7 bases; nucleotides outside the gene matches: 10. This CDR3 has 14 amino acids. The CDR3 bases that were read are TGTGCCAGCAATACGGCGGGAGGTGAAAATACG. Its protein product is CASNTAGGENT. The full CDR3 sequence reads CASNTAGGENTQYF.

Concerning this clone itself: The CDR3 end lies 3 residues beyond the end of the read and is filled in from the germline J gene. The rearrangement links TRBV18 to TRBJ2-4; 7 bases are shared with TRBD1. CDR1 is KGHSH, CDR2 LQKENI, per germline. The CDR3 is 15 residues long. The CDR3 reads CASSLKGQTNYGQYF. CDR3 DNA, as far as it was read: TGTGCCAGCTCACTAAAGGGACAGACGAACTATGGT.

Regarding this clone: The read gets to within 3 residues of the CDR3 end, and the germline J gene fills in the rest. The chain has TRBV2 and TRBJ1-4; 8 bases map to TRBD1. In germline, CDR1 is SNHLY, CDR2 FYNNEI. Germline trimming cut 4 bases from V and 4 bases from J; bases unmatched to any gene: 2. This CDR3 is built from 14 residues. CDR3 protein: CASSVQGGNEKLFF. The part of the CDR3 DNA that was read is TGTGCCAGCAGTGTACAGGGGGGTAATGAAAAA.

Comments on this clone: The read terminates 3 residues ahead of where the CDR3 ends, so the germline J gene completes it. The chain has TRBV7-9 and TRBJ1-2, with D tentatively TRBD1 (6 bases). The germline gives CDR1 SEHNR, CDR2 FQNEAQ (reference sequence). The germline V and J ends were trimmed by 11 bases and 4 bases, with 8 bases remaining between them. This CDR3 comprises 10 residues. The CDR3 loop is CAGQPYGYTF. Partial CDR3 DNA: TGTGCCGGACAGCCCTATGGC.

To note about this clone: The read falls 3 residues short of the CDR3 end, and the missing part is taken from the germline J gene. The chain is built from TRBV19 and TRBJ2-5, with D possibly matching TRBD1 (6 bases). Trimming shortened V by 10 bases and J by 3 bases, and 18 bases separated the two germline ends. The CDR3 totals 14 residues. The germline gives CDR1 LNHDA, CDR2 SQIVND (reference sequence). CDR3 loop: CATNQKGGEETQYF. Partial CDR3 DNA: TGTGCCACCAACCAAAAAGGGGGTGAAGAGACC.

Turning to this clone: The read ends 3 residues early relative to the CDR3; the germline J gene fills the gap. V usage is TRBV18 and J usage is TRBJ1-1; TRBD1 is a possible D gene (6 bases). The CDR3 contains 16 residues. In germline, CDR1 is KGHSH, CDR2 LQKENI. The CDR3 reads CASSSQAGVVRETAFF. Partial CDR3 DNA: TGTGCCAGCTCATCACAGGCAGGGGTCGTTCGAGAGACA.

Of note for this clone: The sequence runs out 3 residues before the end of the CDR3; the remainder is reconstructed from the germline J gene. The rearrangement links TRBV19 to TRBJ1-1; 8 bases fit TRBD1. Looked up from germline, CDR1 is LNHDA and CDR2 is SQIVND (reference sequence). The CDR3 totals 17 residues. J lost 2 bases, V lost 6 bases, and 14 bases had no gene match. The CDR3 bases that were read are TGTGCCAGTAGCCCCCTCAAAAAGACAGGGGAAAACACTGAA. Translation gives CASSPLKKTGENTE. The whole CDR3 protein is CASSPLKKTGENTEAFF. Filled out from reference TRBV19 and TRBJ1-1, the complete variable domain reads DGGITQSPKYLFRKEGQNVTLSCEQNLNHDAMYWYRQDPGQGLRLIYYSQIVNDFQKGDIAEGYSVSREKKESFPLTVTSAQKNPTAFYLCASSPLKKTGENTEAFFGQGTRLTVV.

About this clone: The CDR3 is cut off 3 residues early in the read; its end comes from the germline J gene. V gene TRBV7-6 combines with J gene TRBJ2-7; weak D call: TRBD2 (5 bases). Trimming removed 5 bases from V and 4 bases from J, with 9 bases in between. Germline loops: CDR1 SGHVS, CDR2 FNYEAQ. The CDR3 spans 12 residues. Incomplete CDR3 DNA: TGTGCCAGCAGCCCGTCGGGGTACGAG. Translation: CASSPSGYE. The entire CDR3 reads CASSPSGYEQYF.

Concerning this clone: The CDR3 is cut off 3 residues early in the read; its end comes from the germline J gene. The rearrangement uses TRBV20-1 and TRBJ2-1; unclear D gene. Germline V gene sequence: CDR1 DFQATT, CDR2 SNEGSKA (reference sequence). This CDR3 is 11 amino acids long. Between the trimmed V and J ends, which lost 7 bases and 4 bases, there was a span of 8 bases. The CDR3 reads CSGARYNEQFF. The DNA read from the CDR3 is TGCAGTGGTGCGCGGTACAATGAG.

Note on this clone: The read terminates 3 residues before the CDR3 end, so the remaining end is supplied by the germline J gene. The rearrangement joins TRBV7-9 to TRBJ2-3; TRBD1 matches at 7 bases. CDR1 and CDR2 from the germline V gene are SEHNR and FQNEAQ (reference sequence). The CDR3 spans 14 residues. The CDR3 bases that were read are TGTGCCAGCAGCTTGGGGACAGTACAAGAGACG. It codes for CASSLGTVQET. The entire CDR3 sequence reads CASSLGTVQETQYF.

A word on this clone: The read terminates 3 residues before the CDR3 end, so the remaining end is supplied by the germline J gene. The chain employs TRBV6-2 or TRBV6-3 and TRBJ2-3; the D gene is possibly TRBD1 (5 bases). Per germline, CDR1 MNHEY and CDR2 SVGEGT. The CDR3 runs to 15 residues. CDR3 DNA, as far as it was read: TGTGCCAGCAGTTACTCGATTGGGGCAAATCAGCCG. The encoded protein is CASSYSIGANQP. The CDR3 as a whole reads CASSYSIGANQPQYF.

Remarks on this clone: The read finishes 3 residues shy of the CDR3 end, and the germline J gene is used to complete it. This chain links TRBV19 with TRBJ2-7, with TRBD2 as a possible D gene (6 bases). Trimming removed 3 bases from V and 0 bases from J, with 9 bases in between. The CDR3 totals 14 residues. Germline CDR1 is LNHDA and CDR2 is SQIVND (reference sequence). The covered CDR3 bases are TGTGCCAGTAGTATGGGGGGAGACTCCTACGAG. This encodes CASSMGGDSYE. The whole CDR3 sequence is CASSMGGDSYEQYF.